The rows below give T cell receptor beta chains drawn from one sample of a study of T cell responses to AZD1222 COVID-19 vaccine. Some clones are missing from TCRdb's copy, which holds only in-frame ones; the method was immunoSEQ multiplex PCR. The table lists about 100,000 clones, nearly 90% of them singletons. The material sequenced was peripheral blood, taken on day 0 of AZD1222 vaccination. All receptors come from an adult in good health. CDR3s include the opening cysteine and the closing phenylalanine or tryptophan. D genes are given only for firm matches. Clone size is not always given. Where it is, it says once, few, many or a class for expanded clones.

J: TRBJ1-6
D: -
size: -
V: TRBV7-8
DNA: TGTGCCAGCAGCCCTCCGCAAGGGAGACTGAATTCACCCCTCCACTTT
CDR3: CASSPPQGRLNSPLHF

J: TRBJ1-2
D: -
size: -
V: TRBV19
DNA: TGTGCCAGTAGTATATGGGGGGGGAACTATGGCTACACCTTC
CDR3: CASSIWGGNYGYTF

J: TRBJ2-5
D: TRBD1
size: -
V: TRBV7-6
DNA: TGTGCCAGCAGCTCCCCGGACAGGGAGGAGGAGACCCAGTACTTC
CDR3: CASSSPDREEETQYF

J: TRBJ2-5
D: TRBD2
size: -
V: TRBV19
DNA: TGTGCCAGTAGTACCCACCTCCCTCCGAGCGGGGGGACCCAGTACTTC
CDR3: CASSTHLPPSGGTQYF

J: TRBJ2-3
D: TRBD1
size: -
V: TRBV4-2
DNA: TGTGCCAGCAGCCCGCGGACAGGGGCGACAGATACGCAGTATTTT
CDR3: CASSPRTGATDTQYF

J: TRBJ2-1
D: -
size: -
V: TRBV10-3
DNA: TGTGCCATCAGTGGTGGCAGCAGCTCCTACAATGAGCAGTTCTTC
CDR3: CAISGGSSSYNEQFF

J: TRBJ2-5
D: -
size: -
V: TRBV25-1
DNA: TGTGCCAGCAGTGAATATACGGGTTTTGGAGAGACCCAGTACTTC
CDR3: CASSEYTGFGETQYF

J: TRBJ1-5
D: TRBD1
size: -
V: TRBV6-5
DNA: TGTGCCAGCAGGTCCTGGGACAGTCCCCAGCATTTT
CDR3: CASRSWDSPQHF

J: TRBJ2-7
D: -
size: -
V: TRBV4-2
DNA: TGTGCCAGCAGCCAAGGATGGGGGAACGAGCAGTACTTC
CDR3: CASSQGWGNEQYF

J: TRBJ2-6
D: -
size: -
V: TRBV12-3/TRBV12-4
DNA: TGTGCCAGCAGCCCTTCTGGGGCCAACGTCCTGACTTTC
CDR3: CASSPSGANVLTF

J: TRBJ2-1
D: TRBD2
size: -
V: TRBV7-2
DNA: TGTGCCAGCAGCTCGAGGGTACTAGCGGGAACCTACAATGAGCAGTTCTTC
CDR3: CASSSRVLAGTYNEQFF

J: TRBJ1-3
D: -
size: -
V: TRBV30
DNA: TGTGCCTGGAAGGGATCTGGAAACACCATATATTTT
CDR3: CAWKGSGNTIYF

J: TRBJ1-2
D: TRBD1
size: -
V: TRBV2
DNA: TGTGCCACCACAGGGGGCTACGGCTACACCTTC
CDR3: CATTGGYGYTF

J: TRBJ1-2
D: TRBD1
size: -
V: TRBV27
DNA: TGTGCCAGCAGTTTATTCAAGGGGGCCCACTATGGCTACACCTTC
CDR3: CASSLFKGAHYGYTF

J: TRBJ1-1
D: -
size: -
V: TRBV9
DNA: TGTGCCAGCAGCTCAGGGAGGGAGAACACTGAAGCTTTCTTT
CDR3: CASSSGRENTEAFF

J: TRBJ1-5
D: -
size: once
V: TRBV19
DNA: TGTGCCAGTACATCGGACGGGGGGCTCAATCAGCCCCAGCATTTT
CDR3: CASTSDGGLNQPQHF

J: TRBJ1-2
D: -
size: -
V: TRBV9
DNA: TGTGCCAGCAGCCTTCGGACAGACTATGGCTACACCTTC
CDR3: CASSLRTDYGYTF

J: TRBJ2-2
D: -
size: -
V: TRBV12-5
DNA: TGTGCTAGTGGCTACCCACTACAGGCCCCTAACACCGGGGAGCTGTTTTTT
CDR3: CASGYPLQAPNTGELFF

J: TRBJ2-3
D: TRBD2
size: -
V: TRBV9
DNA: TGTGCCAGCAGCGTACTAGCGGGGGGGCAAGGAACAGATACGCAGTATTTT
CDR3: CASSVLAGGQGTDTQYF

J: TRBJ1-3
D: -
size: -
V: TRBV20-1
DNA: TGCAGTGCTAGTTGGGACACCTCTGGAAACACCATATATTTT
CDR3: CSASWDTSGNTIYF

J: TRBJ2-3
D: -
size: -
V: TRBV27
DNA: TGTGCCAGCAGCTCTCGCACAGATACGCAGTATTTT
CDR3: CASSSRTDTQYF

J: TRBJ1-4
D: -
size: -
V: TRBV19
DNA: TGTGCCACCTCGGGGGGGAGATCGACCGAAAAACTGTTTTTT
CDR3: CATSGGRSTEKLFF

J: TRBJ2-1
D: TRBD2
size: -
V: TRBV6-4
DNA: TGTGCCAGCAGTTCACTAGCGGCCTCCTACAATGAGCAGTTCTTC
CDR3: CASSSLAASYNEQFF

J: TRBJ2-1
D: -
size: -
V: TRBV14
DNA: TGTGCCAGCAGCCAGAGGAGGGCCATCTACAATGAGCAGTTCTTC
CDR3: CASSQRRAIYNEQFF

J: TRBJ2-3
D: TRBD1
size: -
V: TRBV4-1
DNA: TGCGCCAGCAGCCAGGAAGGAGGACAGGGGCGCACAGATACGCAGTATTTT
CDR3: CASSQEGGQGRTDTQYF

J: TRBJ2-2
D: -
size: few
V: TRBV2
DNA: TGTGCCAGCAGTGAAGCGCTTGCCCGGGGGGAGCTGTTTTTT
CDR3: CASSEALARGELFF

J: TRBJ1-1
D: TRBD1
size: once
V: TRBV9
DNA: TGTGCCAGCAGCGTAGACCCACCGACAGGGACCAACACTGAAGCTTTCTTT
CDR3: CASSVDPPTGTNTEAFF

J: TRBJ2-2
D: -
size: -
V: TRBV19
DNA: TGTGCCAGTACCTCTTCAGGAACGCTGAACACCGGGGAGCTGTTTTTT
CDR3: CASTSSGTLNTGELFF

J: TRBJ1-5
D: -
size: -
V: TRBV2
DNA: TGTGCCAGCAGTGGGGGGGTGACAGGAGCTTTT
CDR3: CASSGGVTGAF

J: TRBJ1-4
D: TRBD1
size: -
V: TRBV15
DNA: TGTGCCACCAGCAGAAACGTGGGGACAGGGAATGAAAAACTGTTTTTT
CDR3: CATSRNVGTGNEKLFF

J: TRBJ1-1
D: -
size: -
V: TRBV7-8
DNA: TGTGCCAGCAGCCCCTCTTTCGGGAGTCCGAACACTGAAGCTTTCTTT
CDR3: CASSPSFGSPNTEAFF

J: TRBJ2-1
D: -
size: -
V: TRBV5-4
DNA: TGTGCCAGCAGCTTGGGAGGACCCTTCTCCTACAATGAGCAGTTCTTC
CDR3: CASSLGGPFSYNEQFF

J: TRBJ1-1
D: -
size: few
V: TRBV19
DNA: TGTGCCAGTAGTATACGTCTGGCAGGGCGGAGCACTGAAGCTTTCTTT
CDR3: CASSIRLAGRSTEAFF

J: TRBJ1-6
D: TRBD1
size: once
V: TRBV2
DNA: TGTGCCAGCGTCGGGACAGTGAATTCACCCCTCCACTTT
CDR3: CASVGTVNSPLHF

J: TRBJ2-7
D: TRBD1
size: -
V: TRBV29-1
DNA: TGCAGCGTGACAGGGAAGGTACGCGACGAGCAGTACTTC
CDR3: CSVTGKVRDEQYF

J: TRBJ2-5
D: TRBD2
size: once
V: TRBV7-2
DNA: TGTGCCAGCAGTCCGATTGGAGCGGGGGCGGAGACCCAGTACTTC
CDR3: CASSPIGAGAETQYF

J: TRBJ2-3
D: TRBD2
size: -
V: TRBV9
DNA: TGTGCCAGCAGCGCACCGGGACTAGCGGGAACAGATACGCAGTATTTT
CDR3: CASSAPGLAGTDTQYF

J: TRBJ2-1
D: TRBD2
size: -
V: TRBV30
DNA: TGTGCCTGGACCGGGGTAGCGGGAGTTGGTGAGCAGTTCTTC
CDR3: CAWTGVAGVGEQFF

J: TRBJ1-2
D: -
size: -
V: TRBV29-1
DNA: TGCAGCGCACCGACCGGGACACGGGCCCCTGGCTACACCTTC
CDR3: CSAPTGTRAPGYTF

J: TRBJ2-5
D: -
size: -
V: TRBV9
DNA: TGTGCCAGCAGCGTAGATGTGGAGCGCTCTCGAGGAGAGACCCAGTACTTC
CDR3: CASSVDVERSRGETQYF

J: TRBJ1-1
D: -
size: -
V: TRBV9
DNA: TGTGCCAGCAGCGGACCCGGGGAGTCGGCTGAAGCTTTCTTT
CDR3: CASSGPGESAEAFF

J: TRBJ1-5
D: -
size: once
V: TRBV6-2/TRBV6-3
DNA: TGTGCCAGCAGTTCGACGGGGGTTCAGCCCCAGCATTTT
CDR3: CASSSTGVQPQHF

J: TRBJ1-2
D: -
size: -
V: TRBV6-2/TRBV6-3
DNA: TGTGCCAGCAGCCACAGCTATGGCTACACCTTC
CDR3: CASSHSYGYTF

J: TRBJ1-4
D: -
size: -
V: TRBV7-2
DNA: TGTGCCAGCAGCAGATCAGGGTCGTCTAATGAAAAACTGTTTTTT
CDR3: CASSRSGSSNEKLFF

J: TRBJ2-2
D: TRBD1
size: -
V: TRBV11-3
DNA: TGTGCCAGCAGCTTGAGTCCGGGACAGGGGCGCACCGGGGAGCTGTTTTTT
CDR3: CASSLSPGQGRTGELFF

J: TRBJ2-1
D: -
size: -
V: TRBV24-1
DNA: TGTGCCACCCACGGGGGATCCTACAATGAGCAGTTCTTC
CDR3: CATHGGSYNEQFF

J: TRBJ2-2
D: TRBD1
size: few
V: TRBV19
DNA: TGTGCCACCGCAGGGACAGGATACACCGGGGAGCTGTTTTTT
CDR3: CATAGTGYTGELFF

J: TRBJ2-3
D: -
size: -
V: TRBV7-8
DNA: TGTGCCAGCAGCTTAGGAACGGGGGGCCCAAGCACAGATACGCAGTATTTT
CDR3: CASSLGTGGPSTDTQYF

J: TRBJ2-3
D: TRBD2
size: -
V: TRBV7-9
DNA: TGTGCCAGCAATAGCGGGATAGGAGATACGCAGTATTTT
CDR3: CASNSGIGDTQYF

J: TRBJ1-1
D: -
size: -
V: TRBV5-1
DNA: TGTGCCAGCAGCTTTGAAGGGAGAACTGAAGCTTTCTTT
CDR3: CASSFEGRTEAFF

J: TRBJ1-4
D: TRBD1
size: -
V: TRBV9
DNA: TGTGCCAGCAGCCCTTTGGGGACAGGGGGCAATCCTAATGAAAAACTGTTTTTT
CDR3: CASSPLGTGGNPNEKLFF

J: TRBJ2-3
D: TRBD2
size: -
V: TRBV7-3
DNA: TGTGCCAGCAGCTCTGGGACTACCGATACGCAGTATTTT
CDR3: CASSSGTTDTQYF

J: TRBJ1-1
D: -
size: -
V: TRBV12-3/TRBV12-4
DNA: TGTGCCAGCAGTTTACAGGGAGCTGAAGCTTTCTTT
CDR3: CASSLQGAEAFF

J: TRBJ2-2
D: -
size: -
V: TRBV9
DNA: TGTGCCAGCAGCGCGACAGGATTGAACACCGGGGAGCTGTTTTTT
CDR3: CASSATGLNTGELFF